The T cell receptor (beta chain) under discussion was sequenced for a study of T cell responses to AZD1222 COVID-19 vaccine. Study observations and caveats: Only five or six individuals given AZD1222 were seropositive at baseline. Clonal diversity was possibly underestimated, and white British individuals and females predominated among donors. Unmutated variant regions are reportedly the target of nearly half of TCRs that are spike-specific.

In the case of this clone: The antigen remains unidentified.

The germline V gene has CDR1 KGHDR and CDR2 SFDVKD. V lost 4 bases and J 0 bases, leaving 5 bases between the germline ends. The CDR3 is 13 amino acids. Only in-frame clones appear in the TCRdb table, and some are missing; sequencing was by immunoSEQ multiplex PCR. The table has 130,000 to 150,000 clones, about nine tenths seen once. This clonotype originated in an adult in good health. The V gene is TRBV24-1, the J gene TRBJ1-1; no clear D gene. Sequenced material: peripheral blood, taken on day 0 of AZD1222 vaccination. CDR3 in amino acids: CATSEPLNTEAFF. As DNA, the CDR3 is TGTGCCACCAGTGAGCCCCTGAACACTGAAGCTTTCTTT.